The 9 T cell receptor beta chains below all came from one sample that was sequenced in a study of T cells of healthy individuals. TCRdb itself ran the 5' RACE reads through MiXCR, one entry per CDR3 protein. The data hold 90,000 to 100,000 distinct CDR3 sequences, with 17% observed a single time. The source is a human donor in good health.

This clonotype was counted once. The chain combines TRBV20-1 with TRBJ2-1, with a weak D call TRBD2 (6 bases). Deletions cut 1 base from V and 5 bases from J, with 6 bases between. This CDR3 spans 12 amino acids. Per germline, CDR1 DFQATT and CDR2 SNEGSKA (reference sequence). The CDR3 protein is CSARVADNEQFF. CDR3 nucleotide sequence: TGCAGTGCTAGAGTAGCGGACAATGAGCAGTTCTTC.

Many counts were recorded for this clonotype. The chain recombines TRBV4-3 with TRBJ1-6; D unclear. Trimming stripped 2 bases from V and 2 bases from J, with 13 bases between. Germline V gives CDR1 LGHNA, CDR2 YSLEER. This CDR3 region has 17 residues. The CDR3 here is CASSQPQASAYNSPLHF. CDR3 in DNA: TGCGCCAGCAGCCAACCACAAGCGTCCGCCTATAATTCACCCCTCCACTTT.

This clonotype has ten or more counts. The chain is built from TRBV9 and TRBJ1-1, with 8 bases identical to TRBD1. Trimming cost V 6 bases and J 1 base; bases outside gene matches: 8. CDR3 length: 15 residues. Germline-derived CDR1 and CDR2 are SGDLS and YYNGEE. CDR3 in amino acids: CASNPGTGRNTEAFF. The CDR3 DNA follows: TGTGCCAGCAACCCCGGGACAGGACGGAACACTGAAGCTTTCTTT.

This clonotype was picked up a small number of times. The chain recombines TRBV28 with TRBJ2-2; D is possibly TRBD1 (7 bases). V dropped 8 bases and J dropped 7 bases, with 17 bases sitting between them. Germline assignment: CDR1 MDHEN and CDR2 SYDVKM. CDR3 length: 14 residues. Here the CDR3 reads CASLEEGASGELFF. The CDR3 DNA is TGTGCCAGCCTCGAGGAGGGGGCGAGCGGGGAGCTGTTTTTT.

The rearrangement joins TRBV9 to TRBJ2-2; 9 nucleotides agree with TRBD2. Germline assignment: CDR1 SGDLS and CDR2 YYNGEE. Trimming cost V 0 bases and J 6 bases; bases outside gene matches: 6. The CDR3 sequence is 16 residues long. The CDR3 DNA sequence: TGTGCCAGCAGCGTAGGTGGCGGGAGGGGCGCCGGGGAGCTGTTTTTT. It is translated as CASSVGGGRGAGELFF.

The CDR3 region is CASSSRGSYNSPLHF. As DNA, the CDR3 is TGTGCCAGCAGCTCCAGGGGCTCCTATAATTCACCCCTCCACTTT. This chain connects TRBV11-2 to TRBJ1-6; D is perhaps TRBD1 (6 bases). This CDR3 is built from 15 residues. V was pared by 4 bases and J by 0 bases, with 7 bases between. Per germline, CDR1 SGHAT and CDR2 FQNNGV.

The chain has TRBV12-3 or TRBV12-4 and TRBJ1-4; no firm D call. CDR3 size: 13 residues. V was trimmed by 6 bases and J by 3 bases, leaving 8 bases between them. CDR3 residues: CASRDRPNEKLFF. In DNA form, the CDR3 reads TGTGCCAGCAGGGACCGCCCTAATGAAAAACTGTTTTTT.

This chain joins TRBV6-5 and TRBJ2-5; the D call may be TRBD1 or TRBD2 (6 bases each). The germline V gene encodes CDR1 MNHEY and CDR2 SVGAGI. Trimming removed 4 bases from V and 5 bases from J, with 11 bases in between. The CDR3 is 13 residues long. In DNA form, the CDR3 reads TGTGCCAGCAGTTCCGGGGGCTTGGAGACCCAGTACTTC. The encoded protein is CASSSGGLETQYF.

This clonotype was seen at least ten times. The gene calls are TRBV4-1 and TRBJ2-3; no reliable D call. The germline V gene encodes CDR1 MGHRA and CDR2 YSYEKL. The CDR3 covers 14 residues. V was shortened by 4 bases and J by 1 base, with 9 bases between the two germline ends. The CDR3 here is CASSLLRGTDTQYF. The CDR3 DNA is TGCGCCAGCAGCCTCCTCCGGGGCACAGATACGCAGTATTTT.